This entry lists 15 T cell receptor beta chains sequenced from one sample in a study of blood T cell repertoires in COVID-19. This table comes from immunoSEQ multiplex PCR, and its TCRdb copy is limited to in-frame clones, with some not included. Of about 130,000 clones in the sample, just under 85% were seen once. Source material: peripheral blood. The receptor source for this set is a woman aged 50 to 60 with acute or convalescent COVID-19.

The chain combines TRBV18 with TRBJ1-5, with no clear D. With 2 bases removed from V and 8 bases from J, the gap between germline ends came to 10 bases. Germline CDR1 is KGHSH and CDR2 is LQKENI. The CDR3 is 13 residues long. In DNA, the CDR3 is TGTGCCAGCTCACCAGGTCCCGGGGAGCCCCAGCATTTT. Translated, it gives CASSPGPGEPQHF.

CDR3 DNA: TGTGCCTGGAGGCCCCCAGGCGTTAACTATGGCTACACCTTC. It encodes CAWRPPGVNYGYTF. The V call is TRBV30, the J call TRBJ1-2; D remains unclear. Germline values: CDR1 GTSNPN, CDR2 SVGIG (reference sequence). V was trimmed by 3 bases and J by 1 base, leaving 12 bases between them. This CDR3 has 14 residues.

This clone was detected a few times. The chain employs TRBV5-4 and TRBJ2-7; no clear D. V lost 0 bases and J lost 0, with 10 bases in between. From germline, CDR1 is SGHNT and CDR2 YYREEE (reference sequence). The CDR3 covers 15 residues. DNA of the CDR3: TGTGCCAGCAGCTTGGGAGGCGTGAGCTCCTACGAGCAGTACTTC. Encoded protein: CASSLGGVSSYEQYF. Full variable domain (missing parts from reference TRBV5-4 and TRBJ2-7): ETGVTQSPTHLIKTRGQQVTLRCSSQSGHNTVSWYQQALGQGPQFIFQYYREEENGRGNFPPRFSGLQFPNYSSELNVNALELDDSALYLCASSLGGVSSYEQYFGPGTRLTVT.

The V gene is TRBV6-6, the J gene TRBJ2-2; 7 nucleotides agree with TRBD1. V shed 9 bases and J 2 bases; nucleotides not matched to a gene: 6. Germline lookup yields CDR1 MNHNY and CDR2 SVGAGI (reference sequence). The CDR3 runs 14 residues. The CDR3 sequence is CASSGTANTGELFF. In DNA, the CDR3 is TGTGCCAGTTCCGGGACAGCTAACACCGGGGAGCTGTTTTTT.

This rearrangement joins TRBV5-4 to TRBJ1-1; the match to TRBD1 covers 7 bases. There are 14 residues in the CDR3. Losses at the gene ends were 3 bases for V and 0 bases for J; bases not matched to a gene: 2. Germline V CDR1 and CDR2: SGHNT, YYREEE (reference sequence). The CDR3 spells CASSWGQMNTEAFF. The CDR3 region has the DNA TGTGCCAGCAGCTGGGGACAGATGAACACTGAAGCTTTCTTT.

The chain links TRBV27 to TRBJ2-6; D not certain. Trimming took off 4 bases at V and 3 bases at J, with 4 bases between the two ends. This CDR3 region has 13 residues. Germline CDR1 reads MNHEY; CDR2 reads SMNVEV (reference sequence). The CDR3 protein is CASSSGGANVLTF. CDR3 DNA: TGTGCCAGCAGTTCAGGTGGGGCCAACGTCCTGACTTTC.

The V and J genes are TRBV30 and TRBJ2-7; 7 bases fit TRBD2. This CDR3 comprises 14 residues. V trimming: 3 bases; J trimming: 3 bases; junction bases outside the gene matches: 8. From germline, CDR1 is GTSNPN and CDR2 SVGIG (reference sequence). This CDR3 reads CAWRSRSGGYEQYF. The CDR3 region has the DNA TGTGCCTGGAGATCCCGTTCGGGGGGCTACGAGCAGTACTTC. The complete variable domain, with remaining parts taken from reference TRBV30 and TRBJ2-7, reads SQTIHQWPATLVQPVGSPLSLECTVEGTSNPNLYWYRQAAGRGLQLLFYSVGIGQISSEVPQNLSASRPQDRQFILSSKKLLLSDSGFYLCAWRSRSGGYEQYFGPGTRLTVT.

The V call is TRBV28, the J call TRBJ1-5; unclear D gene. The CDR3 has 13 amino acids. V lost 5 bases and J 2 bases, leaving 7 bases between the germline ends. Germline CDR1 reads MDHEN; CDR2 reads SYDVKM. The CDR3, as DNA: TGTGCCAGCAGTGCCGGGGGCAATCAGCCCCAGCATTTT. Translating it yields CASSAGGNQPQHF. The whole variable domain, filled in from reference TRBV28 and TRBJ1-5, reads DVKVTQSSRYLVKRTGEKVFLECVQDMDHENMFWYRQDPGLGLRLIYFSYDVKMKEKGDIPEGYSVSREKKERFSLILESASTNQTSMYLCASSAGGNQPQHFGDGTRLSIL.

This clone was recorded only once. The chain employs TRBV9 and TRBJ1-2, with 7 bases aligning to TRBD1. With 0 bases clipped from V and 3 bases from J, the junction kept 2 bases outside the gene matches. CDR3 length equals 14 residues. In germline, CDR1 is SGDLS, CDR2 YYNGEE. The CDR3 DNA reads TGTGCCAGCAGCGTAGCCGACAGGGACTATGGCTACACCTTC. It translates to CASSVADRDYGYTF.

The V gene is TRBV5-6, the J gene TRBJ1-2, with D unresolved. Germline lookup yields CDR1 SGHDT and CDR2 YYEEEE. Trimming left V 5 bases short and J 4 bases short, with 18 bases between. The CDR3 consists of 15 residues. CDR3 sequence reads: CASSPMVISGYGYTF. CDR3 coding DNA: TGTGCCAGCAGTCCGATGGTGATTTCGGGCTATGGCTACACCTTC.

The chain couples TRBV19 to TRBJ1-5; tentative D call: TRBD1 (6 bases). The germline gives CDR1 LNHDA, CDR2 SQIVND (reference sequence). This CDR3 has 15 residues. The germline V and J ends were trimmed by 5 bases and 4 bases, with 15 bases remaining between them. The CDR3 DNA follows: TGTGCCAGTAGTGAGACCAGGGGTTCTAATCAGCCCCAGCATTTT. It translates to CASSETRGSNQPQHF. Drawing the rest from reference TRBV19 and TRBJ1-5, the complete variable domain is DGGITQSPKYLFRKEGQNVTLSCEQNLNHDAMYWYRQDPGQGLRLIYYSQIVNDFQKGDIAEGYSVSREKKESFPLTVTSAQKNPTAFYLCASSETRGSNQPQHFGDGTRLSIL.

CDR3 DNA: TGCAGTGCTAGTATTCTAGCGGGGGGCCCCCTCTACAATGAGCAGTTCTTC. It is translated as CSASILAGGPLYNEQFF. The genes are TRBV20-1 and TRBJ2-1; 11 bases agree with TRBD2. CDR3 length: 17 amino acids. The V and J ends lost 3 bases and 3 bases, in that order; junction bases with no gene match: 10. CDR1 is DFQATT, CDR2 SNEGSKA, per germline (reference sequence).

This clone was counted once. The CDR3 DNA sequence: TGTGCCAGCAGCCAAGGGACAGGGAGGATCGGAAAACTGTTTTTT. Translated, it gives CASSQGTGRIGKLFF. This sequence joins TRBV3-1 (or the pseudogene TRBV3-2) and TRBJ1-4, with 8 bases fitting TRBD1. The CDR3 consists of 15 residues. After removal of 1 base from V and 10 bases from J, the junction contained 8 bases not matched to a gene. Germline V gene lookup returns CDR1 LGHDT and CDR2 YNNKEL (reference sequence).

The J gene is TRBJ1-2, the V gene TRBV19; TRBD1 agrees at 9 bases. The CDR3 has 12 amino acids. V shed 6 bases, J shed 6 bases, and the junction held 2 bases outside the gene matches. Germline CDR1 reads LNHDA; CDR2 reads SQIVND (reference sequence). The CDR3 loop is CASRGQGHGYTF. In DNA, the CDR3 is TGTGCCAGTAGAGGACAGGGGCATGGCTACACCTTC.

This chain joins TRBV29-1 and TRBJ1-3; D not resolved. The V end was cut by 7 bases, the J end by 4 bases, with 8 bases between. The germline V gene has CDR1 SQVTM and CDR2 ANQGSEA. The CDR3 consists of 11 residues. CDR3 amino acids: CSGQEGNTIYF. The CDR3 coding sequence is TGCAGCGGACAAGAAGGAAACACCATATATTTT.